Listed below are T cell receptor beta chains from one sample, sequenced in a study of cytomegalovirus exposure and HLA in healthy donors. TCRdb's copy holds only in-frame clones and misses some; the assay was immunoSEQ multiplex PCR. The table has around 130,000 clones, about 76% seen once. Material for sequencing was PBMCs. Source of these receptors: a man in his forties or fifties in good health and CMV-seropositive. Each CDR3 is given with its conserved first and last residue. Fields, in order: D gene, V gene, J gene, clone size, CDR3 DNA, CDR3 protein. D genes are given only for firm matches. Where a row states a size, it is once, few, many or the class of an expanded clone; other rows omit it.

D: TRBD1; V: TRBV10-3; J: TRBJ1-1; size: .; DNA: TGTGCCATCAGCGCCCGCCTGGACAGGACTGAAGCTTTCTTT; CDR3: CAISARLDRTEAFF
D: .; V: TRBV5-1; J: TRBJ1-3; size: .; DNA: TGCGCCAGCAGCTTGGGGCAGGGTGGAAACACCATATATTTT; CDR3: CASSLGQGGNTIYF
D: TRBD2; V: TRBV7-9; J: TRBJ2-7; size: .; DNA: TGTGCCAGCAGCTTCCCGACTAGCGGGACATCCTACGAGCAGTACTTC; CDR3: CASSFPTSGTSYEQYF
D: TRBD2; V: TRBV28; J: TRBJ2-1; size: .; DNA: TGTGCCAGCAAGGGCCGTGGGACTAGCGGGAGGGGCAATGAGCAGTTCTTC; CDR3: CASKGRGTSGRGNEQFF
D: TRBD1; V: TRBV29-1; J: TRBJ2-7; size: .; DNA: TGCAGCGTTGTACGGGACAGTGTCTACGAGCAGTACTTC; CDR3: CSVVRDSVYEQYF
D: .; V: TRBV28; J: TRBJ1-2; size: .; DNA: TGTGCCAGCAGTTTGCAGGGCCCCTATGGCTACACCTTC; CDR3: CASSLQGPYGYTF
D: TRBD1; V: TRBV2; J: TRBJ2-6; size: .; DNA: TGTGCCAGCAGCGCGGACAGGGTTACTGGTGGGGCCAACGTCCTGACTTTC; CDR3: CASSADRVTGGANVLTF
D: TRBD2; V: TRBV25-1; J: TRBJ2-7; size: .; DNA: TGTGCCAGCAGTGATACCCCTCGCGGGAGGGCCAGGGAGCAGTACTTC; CDR3: CASSDTPRGRAREQYF
D: .; V: TRBV5-5; J: TRBJ1-5; size: .; DNA: TGTGCCAGCAGCTGGAGGTTGGGCAGAGCTGATCAGCCCCAGCATTTT; CDR3: CASSWRLGRADQPQHF
D: .; V: TRBV28; J: TRBJ1-1; size: once; DNA: TGTGCCAGCTCTGACCAGGGTAGGATGAACACTGAAGCTTTCTTT; CDR3: CASSDQGRMNTEAFF
D: .; V: TRBV5-1; J: TRBJ2-7; size: .; DNA: TGCGCCAGCAGCTTGGACATAACCTACGAGCAGTACTTC; CDR3: CASSLDITYEQYF
D: TRBD2; V: TRBV6-5; J: TRBJ2-2; size: few; DNA: TGTGCCAGCTTCGGGGGGGTGAACACCGGGGAGCTGTTTTTT; CDR3: CASFGGVNTGELFF
D: .; V: TRBV7-2; J: TRBJ1-6; size: once; DNA: TGTGCCAGCAGCTTAAAGGAGCAGGGCAATAATTCACCCCTCCACTTT; CDR3: CASSLKEQGNNSPLHF
D: .; V: TRBV4-1; J: TRBJ1-1; size: .; DNA: TGCGCCAGCAGCCGCTCAAGGGGCAGTTACGCTGAAGCTTTCTTT; CDR3: CASSRSRGSYAEAFF
D: .; V: TRBV27; J: TRBJ2-7; size: .; DNA: TGTGCCAGCAGTTTAGTGAAACAGGGTGGCTACGAGCAGTACTTC; CDR3: CASSLVKQGGYEQYF
D: TRBD1; V: TRBV5-1; J: TRBJ2-7; size: .; DNA: TGCGCCAGCAGCTTGGAGACAGGGAAGAATCCCTACGAGCAGTACTTC; CDR3: CASSLETGKNPYEQYF
D: .; V: TRBV25-1; J: TRBJ1-3; size: .; DNA: TGTGCCAGCACCCGGGGGGGGGATGGAAACACCATATATTTT; CDR3: CASTRGGDGNTIYF
D: TRBD2; V: TRBV7-9; J: TRBJ2-4; size: .; DNA: TGTGCCAGCAGCTTATGGATAGCGGGAGATATAGCCAAAAACATTCAGTACTTC; CDR3: CASSLWIAGDIAKNIQYF
D: TRBD2; V: TRBV30; J: TRBJ2-7; size: .; DNA: TGTGCCTGGAGGGGTAGCGGGAGCTCCTACGAGCAGTACTTC; CDR3: CAWRGSGSSYEQYF
D: TRBD1; V: TRBV2; J: TRBJ1-1; size: once; DNA: TGTGCCAGCAGCCGACAGGGACAGAACACTGAAGCTTTCTTT; CDR3: CASSRQGQNTEAFF
D: .; V: TRBV10-3; J: TRBJ2-3; size: .; DNA: TGTGCCATCAGTGACGGGGGAGTTCTTGATACGCAGTATTTT; CDR3: CAISDGGVLDTQYF
D: .; V: TRBV2; J: TRBJ1-2; size: once; DNA: TGTGCCAGCAGTACCGGGAGAAGTTATGGCTACACCTTC; CDR3: CASSTGRSYGYTF
D: TRBD2; V: TRBV27; J: TRBJ2-7; size: .; DNA: TGTGCCAGCAGTTTCGGGGGGGGAGAGGGCGAGCAGTACTTC; CDR3: CASSFGGGEGEQYF
D: .; V: TRBV5-8; J: TRBJ2-7; size: .; DNA: TGTGCCAGCAGCTCCAACCCGGGACTTTTGGGCCGCGAGCAGTACTTC; CDR3: CASSSNPGLLGREQYF
D: .; V: TRBV7-2; J: TRBJ1-5; size: .; DNA: TGTGCCAGCAGCTTGGATTGGGGGCGGGGGCAGCCCCAGAATTTT; CDR3: CASSLDWGRGQPQNF
D: TRBD1; V: TRBV27; J: TRBJ2-2; size: .; DNA: TGTGCCAGCAGTTTGGCAGGGGGAGCCCCCGGGGAGCTGTTTTTT; CDR3: CASSLAGGAPGELFF
D: TRBD1; V: TRBV5-1; J: TRBJ1-2; size: few; DNA: TGCGCCAGCAGCTTGGAACAGGGGGCCTATGGCTACACCTTC; CDR3: CASSLEQGAYGYTF
D: .; V: TRBV5-6; J: TRBJ2-5; size: .; DNA: TGTGCCAGCAGCTTGGGAGGGGGCCAAGAGACCCAGTACTTC; CDR3: CASSLGGGQETQYF
D: .; V: TRBV7-6; J: TRBJ2-2; size: .; DNA: TGTGCCAGCAGCTTATCAGGGGACACCGGGGAGCTGTTTTTT; CDR3: CASSLSGDTGELFF
D: .; V: TRBV27; J: TRBJ2-4; size: .; DNA: TGTGCCAGCAGCAGTCCGGCCCCGGGGAAAAACATTCAGTACTTC; CDR3: CASSSPAPGKNIQYF
D: .; V: TRBV4-1; J: TRBJ2-7; size: .; DNA: TGCGCCAGCAGCCAAGAGCCCACTTGGGGCCGGCAGTACTTC; CDR3: CASSQEPTWGRQYF
D: .; V: TRBV25-1; J: TRBJ1-1; size: .; DNA: TGTGCCAGCAGTTGGTCCCGGGGGGACACTGAAGCTTTCTTT; CDR3: CASSWSRGDTEAFF
D: TRBD1; V: TRBV4-1; J: TRBJ1-2; size: .; DNA: TGCGCCAGCAGCCAAGATGGGACAGGGCTCCGCTATGGCTACACCTTC; CDR3: CASSQDGTGLRYGYTF
D: .; V: TRBV27; J: TRBJ1-2; size: .; DNA: TGTGCCAGCGGCCCCTCCGGGGTCCCAAGTGGCTACACCTTC; CDR3: CASGPSGVPSGYTF
D: .; V: TRBV6-6; J: TRBJ1-1; size: few; DNA: TGTGCCAGCAGTTATCTGGGGGCCAACACTGAAGCTTTCTTT; CDR3: CASSYLGANTEAFF
D: .; V: TRBV7-8; J: TRBJ2-7; size: few; DNA: TGTGCCAGCAGCTTCCGGGACACCTCCTACGAGCAGTACTTC; CDR3: CASSFRDTSYEQYF
D: TRBD1; V: TRBV6-5; J: TRBJ2-7; size: .; DNA: TGTGCCAGCAGTTACTCCTGGGACAGTCACTACGAGCAGTACTTC; CDR3: CASSYSWDSHYEQYF
D: TRBD1; V: TRBV27; J: TRBJ2-2; size: .; DNA: TGTGCCAGCAGTTGGACAGGGGCGGTAATAGCCGGGGAGCTGTTTTTT; CDR3: CASSWTGAVIAGELFF
D: TRBD1; V: TRBV28; J: TRBJ2-2; size: few; DNA: TGTGCCAGCAGTTTGGCGACAGGGCTAGGTACCGGGGAGCTGTTTTTT; CDR3: CASSLATGLGTGELFF
D: TRBD1; V: TRBV9; J: TRBJ2-6; size: .; DNA: TGTGCCAGCAGCTCGGGACAGGTGACCTCTGGGGCCAACGTCCTGACTTTC; CDR3: CASSSGQVTSGANVLTF
D: .; V: TRBV5-5; J: TRBJ1-6; size: .; DNA: TGTGCCAGCAGCCTGGGGGCCGAAAATTCACCCCTCCACTTT; CDR3: CASSLGAENSPLHF
D: .; V: TRBV5-8; J: TRBJ2-2; size: .; DNA: TGTGCCAGCAGTCCCCTAATGTTGGGGGAGCTGTTTTTT; CDR3: CASSPLMLGELFF
D: TRBD1; V: TRBV28; J: TRBJ2-7; size: once; DNA: TGTGCCAGCAGCCCCTCCGGGACAGGGACCTACGAGCAGTACTTC; CDR3: CASSPSGTGTYEQYF
D: TRBD1; V: TRBV10-3; J: TRBJ2-7; size: .; DNA: TGTGCCATCAGTGAGCCGGGACAGTCCTACGAGCAGTACTTC; CDR3: CAISEPGQSYEQYF
D: TRBD2; V: TRBV15; J: TRBJ2-1; size: .; DNA: TGTGCCACCAGCAGTAGCGGGAGGGTATCCTACAATGAGCAGTTCTTC; CDR3: CATSSSGRVSYNEQFF